The 11 T cell receptor beta chains given below trace back to one sample, sequenced in a study of cytomegalovirus exposure and HLA in healthy donors. TCRdb's copy holds only in-frame clones and misses some; the assay was immunoSEQ multiplex PCR. Here the sample spans 150,000 to 250,000 clones, 84% being singletons. Specimen: PBMCs. The receptors were sampled from a woman aged 25 to 39 in good health and CMV-seropositive.

The rearrangement uses TRBV27 and TRBJ2-7; perhaps TRBD1 as D (5 bases). The CDR3 has 13 amino acids. V lost 1 base and J lost 10, with 14 bases in between. Germline V gene lookup returns CDR1 MNHEY and CDR2 SMNVEV (reference sequence). The CDR3 protein is CASSLWIRGIQYF. The DNA for the CDR3 is TGTGCCAGCAGTTTATGGATAAGGGGTATACAGTACTTC.

The rearrangement links TRBV28 to TRBJ1-2, with a possible D match to TRBD1 (5 bases). V lost 3 bases to trimming and J lost 2 bases, with 10 bases between them. The germline CDR1 and CDR2 sequences are MDHEN and SYDVKM. The CDR3 sequence is 14 residues long. The CDR3 nucleotides read TGTGCCAGCAGTTTGGGGCAGGGCAACTATGGCTACACCTTC. It codes for CASSLGQGNYGYTF.

J is TRBJ2-1 and V is TRBV5-1; TRBD2 matches 7 bases. There are 14 residues in the CDR3. Germline trimming cut 3 bases from V and 6 bases from J; bases unmatched to any gene: 6. Germline V lookup: CDR1 SGHRS, CDR2 YFSETQ. The CDR3 nucleotides are TGCGCCAGCAGCTGGGAGGGACTTTCCAATGAGCAGTTCTTC. As protein: CASSWEGLSNEQFF.

This chain links TRBV2 with TRBJ2-7; TRBD1 matches 7 bases. V gave up 10 bases and J gave up 2 bases; unmatched junction bases: 5. Per germline, CDR1 SNHLY and CDR2 FYNNEI. This CDR3 is built from 12 residues. CDR3 nucleotides: TGTGCCATCCGGGACAGAGCCTACGAGCAGTACTTC. Amino acid sequence: CAIRDRAYEQYF.

CDR3 sequence: CASRGQGKSYEQYF. The CDR3 DNA reads TGTGCCAGCAGGGGACAGGGAAAATCCTACGAGCAGTACTTC. The chain has TRBV28 and TRBJ2-7; 9 bases align to TRBD1. This CDR3 has 14 amino acids. The V segment lost 6 bases and the J segment 1 base; nucleotides outside the gene matches: 4. Germline-derived CDR1 and CDR2 are MDHEN and SYDVKM.

This chain joins TRBV11-2 and TRBJ1-2, with a possible D match to TRBD1 (5 bases). V lost 1 base, J lost 4 bases, and 7 bases lay in between. CDR3 length: 13 residues. Germline-derived CDR1 and CDR2 are SGHAT and FQNNGV. CDR3 DNA sequence: TGTGCCAGCAGCTTAGGACAGTTCTATGGCTACACCTTC. Encoded protein: CASSLGQFYGYTF.

V is TRBV4-2 and J is TRBJ2-3, with 14 bases aligning to TRBD2. V lost 2 bases to trimming and J lost 0 bases; unmatched junction nucleotides: 4. The CDR3 loop spans 18 amino acids. Germline V gene sequence: CDR1 LGHNA, CDR2 YNFKEQ. The CDR3 reads CASSQTGLAGVSTDTQYF. Here the CDR3 DNA reads TGTGCCAGCAGCCAAACGGGACTAGCGGGGGTGAGCACAGATACGCAGTATTTT.

The chain joins TRBV5-8 to TRBJ2-1, with D perhaps matching TRBD2 (5 bases). The CDR3 sequence is 15 residues long. The germline V and J ends were trimmed by 1 base and 10 bases, with 18 bases remaining between them. Looked up from germline, CDR1 is SGHTS and CDR2 is YDEGEE. In DNA, the CDR3 is TGTGCCAGCAGCTTGCCCCGAAGCGGCCTTAGGGAGCAGTTCTTC. The encoded protein is CASSLPRSGLREQFF.

The chain links TRBV28 to TRBJ2-1, with 11 bases lining up with TRBD2. CDR1 MDHEN and CDR2 SYDVKM come from the germline V gene. CDR3 length: 15 amino acids. The ends lost 3 bases at V and 7 bases at J; junction bases unmatched: 5. CDR3 sequence (DNA): TGTGCCAGCAGTTTCGGTAGCGGGAGGGTAAATGAGCAGTTCTTC. This translates into CASSFGSGRVNEQFF.

This clone was counted a single time. The CDR3 bases are TGTGCCAGCAGTTCCGGGACAAGCAATGAGCAGTTCTTC. It translates to CASSSGTSNEQFF. The chain links TRBV6-6 to TRBJ2-1, with D tentatively TRBD1 (6 bases). V lost 4 bases, J lost 6 bases, and 10 bases lay in between. The CDR3 has 13 amino acids. From germline, CDR1 is MNHNY and CDR2 SVGAGI (reference sequence).

J is TRBJ2-2 and V is TRBV5-1; D not resolved. Trimming took 4 bases from V and 1 from J, leaving 5 bases between them. In germline, CDR1 is SGHRS, CDR2 YFSETQ. The CDR3 loop spans 13 amino acids. The CDR3 loop reads CASSPWNTGELFF. In DNA, the CDR3 is TGCGCCAGCAGCCCCTGGAACACCGGGGAGCTGTTTTTT.